This TCR beta chain was sequenced in a study of T cell responses to AZD1222 COVID-19 vaccine. Sequenced by immunoSEQ multiplex PCR; TCRdb stores in-frame clones only, minus some. The sample includes roughly 75,000 clones, roughly 84% of them seen just once. There are a few counts of this clone. After removal of 2 bases from V and 6 bases from J, the junction contained 7 bases not matched to a gene. Germline V gene sequence: CDR1 SGHRS, CDR2 YFSETQ. The CDR3 length is 16 residues. V usage is TRBV5-1 and J usage is TRBJ1-6; 8 bases are shared with TRBD1. The specimen comprised peripheral blood, sampled 28 days after the second AZD1222 dose. The sequence derives from an adult who received the AZD1222 COVID-19 vaccine. DNA of the CDR3: TGCGCCAGCAGCTTCTACCGGGACAGGAGTAATTCACCCCTCCACTTT. This codes for CASSFYRDRSNSPLHF.